The T cell receptor (beta chain) under discussion was sequenced for a study of T cell changes during pregnancy in multiple sclerosis. Data came from immunoSEQ multiplex PCR; TCRdb stores just in-frame clones and leaves some out. In the table there are 55,000 to 70,000 clones, approximately 91% of which are singletons. There are 12 residues in the CDR3. From germline, CDR1 is LNHDA and CDR2 SQIVND (reference sequence). Trimming pared 6 bases from V and 8 bases from J, leaving 13 bases between. This sequence was found in a female donor with multiple sclerosis, enrolled in a pregnancy study. V usage is TRBV19 and J usage is TRBJ1-2; D unclear. Specimen: peripheral blood, collected after pregnancy. The CDR3 DNA sequence: TGTGCCAGTAGCTACAGAATGGGCGGCTACACCTTC. Translation gives CASSYRMGGYTF.